This T cell receptor (beta chain) comes out of a study of T cells in Graves' hyperthyroidism and ophthalmopathy. In its sample, this clonotype was seen many times. CDR3 size: 15 residues. Germline V gives CDR1 SGHTS, CDR2 YDEGEE. Trimming took 4 bases from V and 0 from J, leaving 10 bases between them. What was amplified from RNA transcripts were TCR beta CDR3 regions. HTBI primers were the set used in a first-round RT-PCR of the TCR CDR3. TCRdb itself ran the multiplex PCR reads through MiXCR, one entry per CDR3 protein. The profile covers under 400,000 distinct CDR3 sequences, with approximately 14% appearing a single time and about 10% taken by the ten largest.

The receptor was isolated from a woman in her fifties or sixties with Graves' hyperthyroidism. Sequences were obtained from blood. The rearrangement links TRBV5-8 to TRBJ1-4; the D gene is possibly TRBD1 (5 bases). The CDR3 loop is CASSRGGATNEKLFF. CDR3 in DNA: TGTGCCAGCAGCCGTGGGGGTGCAACTAATGAAAAACTGTTTTTT.